The clone carrying this T cell receptor (beta chain) was seen a handful of times. Its antigen is not identified. This entry comes from a study of beta chain features in type 1 diabetes. Points from the study as a whole: Sequencing from cDNA could over-represent high-TCR-expressing cells. In the patient group, naive, central memory and Treg TCRB repertoires seemed more alike than in the healthy donor group.

Every bit of the isolated RNA underwent reverse transcription, so sequencing read expressed TCRB transcripts. Clones were read by immunoSEQ multiplex PCR, and TCRdb kept only the in-frame ones, dropping some. The repertoire consists of around 290,000 clones, with roughly 8% occurring once and the leading ten covering approximately 0.99%. The sample was central memory CD4+ T cells from blood. The source is a woman aged 18 to 35 in good health.

CDR3 nucleotide sequence: TGCAGCGAAAAAAGGACAGATAACTATGGCTACACCTTC. Its translation is CSEKRTDNYGYTF. The V call is TRBV29-1, the J call TRBJ1-2, with D perhaps TRBD1 (6 bases). V dropped 7 bases and J dropped 1 base, with 13 bases sitting between them. Looked up from germline, CDR1 is SQVTM and CDR2 is ANQGSEA. The CDR3 runs to 13 residues. Full variable domain (rest looked up from reference TRBV29-1 and TRBJ1-2): SAVISQKPSRDICQRGTSLTIQCQVDSQVTMMFWYRQQPGQSLTLIATANQGSEATYESGFVIDKFPISRPNLTFSTLTVSNMSPEDSSIYLCSEKRTDNYGYTFGSGTRLTVV.